This T cell receptor (beta chain) was sequenced for a study of blood T cell repertoires in COVID-19. About the study: Acute-phase and convalescent COVID-19 samples originated in the United States, Italy and Spain. The analysed material was cDNA or gDNA that came from T cells, B-cell-depleted T cells, or PBMCs.

The V end was cut by 8 bases, the J end by 0 bases, with 17 bases between. Germline V gene data show CDR1 as MNHEY and CDR2 as SVGAGI. The CDR3 totals 15 residues. Original data processing: For nucleated cells, counts were estimated from reference gene primer amplification. The assay was immunoSEQ multiplex PCR, and TCRdb's table has in-frame clones only and misses some. The DNA was the basis for D and trimming; V, J and clone size are from that table. The table has roughly 220,000 clones, around four fifths seen once. The receptor comes from a woman between 55 and 75 years old who had recovered from COVID-19. Sequenced input: peripheral blood. The V and J genes are TRBV6-5 and TRBJ2-7, with a weak D call TRBD2 (6 bases). This CDR3 reads CASARGGGVSYEQYF. The DNA of the CDR3 is TGTGCCAGCGCCCGAGGTGGCGGGGTCTCCTACGAGCAGTACTTC.